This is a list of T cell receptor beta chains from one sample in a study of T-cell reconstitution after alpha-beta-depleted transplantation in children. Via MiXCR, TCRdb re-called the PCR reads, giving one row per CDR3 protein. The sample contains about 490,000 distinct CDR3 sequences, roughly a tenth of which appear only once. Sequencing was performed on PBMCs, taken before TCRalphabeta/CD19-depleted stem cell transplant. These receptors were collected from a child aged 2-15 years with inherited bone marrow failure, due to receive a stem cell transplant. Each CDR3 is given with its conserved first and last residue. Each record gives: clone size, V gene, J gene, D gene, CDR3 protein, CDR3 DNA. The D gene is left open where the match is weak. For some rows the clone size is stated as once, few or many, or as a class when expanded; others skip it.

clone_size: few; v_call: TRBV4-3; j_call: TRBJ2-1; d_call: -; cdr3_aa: CASSQETRVPYNEQFF; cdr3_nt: TGCGCCAGCAGCCAAGAAACCCGCGTCCCCTACAATGAGCAGTTCTTC
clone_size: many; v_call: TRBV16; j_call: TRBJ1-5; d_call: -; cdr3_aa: CASSQLFRPQHF; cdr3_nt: TGTGCCAGCAGCCAATTATTTCGGCCCCAGCATTTT
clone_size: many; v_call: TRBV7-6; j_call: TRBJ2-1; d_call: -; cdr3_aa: CASSLVSGHVYNEQFF; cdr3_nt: TGTGCCAGCAGCTTAGTTTCAGGCCATGTGTACAATGAGCAGTTCTTC
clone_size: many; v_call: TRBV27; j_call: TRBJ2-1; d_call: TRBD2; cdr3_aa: CASSRRLAGEDEQFF; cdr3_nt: TGTGCCAGCAGTCGCAGACTAGCGGGAGAAGATGAGCAGTTCTTC
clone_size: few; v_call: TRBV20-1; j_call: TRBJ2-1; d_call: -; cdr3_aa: CSATGTRGWEQFF; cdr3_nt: TGCAGTGCTACCGGGACCCGCGGGTGGGAGCAGTTCTTC
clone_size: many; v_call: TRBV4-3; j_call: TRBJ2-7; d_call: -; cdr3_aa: CASSQDRAAYEQYF; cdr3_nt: TGCGCCAGCAGCCAAGATAGGGCAGCCTACGAGCAGTACTTC
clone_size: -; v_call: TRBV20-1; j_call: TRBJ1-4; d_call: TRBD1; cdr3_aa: CSARTGVEKLFF; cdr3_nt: TGCAGCGCCAGGACAGGGGTTGAAAAACTGTTTTTT
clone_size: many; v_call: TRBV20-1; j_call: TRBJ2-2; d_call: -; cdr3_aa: CSARDVSGELFF; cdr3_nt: TGCAGTGCTAGGGACGTATCCGGGGAGCTGTTTTTT
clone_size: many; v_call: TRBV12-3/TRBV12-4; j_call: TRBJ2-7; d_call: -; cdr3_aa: CASSPHHRVPSYEQYF; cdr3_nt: TGTGCCAGCAGTCCCCACCACAGGGTCCCCTCCTACGAGCAGTACTTC
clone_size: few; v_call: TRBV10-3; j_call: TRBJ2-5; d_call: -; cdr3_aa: CAISVQGQETQYF; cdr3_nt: TGTGCCATCAGTGTTCAGGGTCAAGAGACCCAGTACTTC
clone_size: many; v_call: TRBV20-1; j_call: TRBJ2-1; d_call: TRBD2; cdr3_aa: CSARVSGGSPYNEQFF; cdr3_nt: TGCAGTGCTAGAGTGTCGGGAGGGAGTCCCTACAATGAGCAGTTCTTC
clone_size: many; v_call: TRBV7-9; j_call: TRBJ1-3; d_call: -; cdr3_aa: CASSSLRRNTIYF; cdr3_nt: TGTGCCAGCAGCTCTCTTCGGCGAAACACCATATATTTT
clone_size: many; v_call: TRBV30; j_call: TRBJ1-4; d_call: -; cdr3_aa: CAWSRRNEKLFF; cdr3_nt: TGTGCCTGGAGTAGACGGAATGAAAAACTGTTTTTT
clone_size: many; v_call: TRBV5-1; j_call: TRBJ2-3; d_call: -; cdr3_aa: CASSPTVLGTDTQYF; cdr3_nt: TGCGCCAGCAGCCCGACGGTTTTGGGGACAGATACGCAGTATTTT
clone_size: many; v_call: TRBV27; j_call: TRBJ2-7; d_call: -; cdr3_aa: CASSFVGEIYEQYF; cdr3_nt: TGTGCCAGCAGTTTTGTTGGGGAGATTTACGAGCAGTACTTC
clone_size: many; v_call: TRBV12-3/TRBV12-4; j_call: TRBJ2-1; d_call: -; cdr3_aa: CASSLGFEQFF; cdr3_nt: TGTGCCAGCAGTTTAGGGTTTGAGCAGTTCTTC
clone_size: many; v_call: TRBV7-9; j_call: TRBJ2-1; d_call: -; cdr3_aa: CASSHPSLPNEQFF; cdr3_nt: TGTGCCAGCAGCCACCCCTCCTTACCCAATGAGCAGTTCTTC
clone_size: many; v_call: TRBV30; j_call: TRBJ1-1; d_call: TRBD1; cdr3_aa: CAWSLLGTGGPETFF; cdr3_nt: TGTGCCTGGAGTCTGCTGGGGACAGGGGGGCCGGAGACTTTCTTT
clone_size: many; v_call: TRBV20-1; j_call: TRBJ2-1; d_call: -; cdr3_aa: CSAQKYLDEQFF; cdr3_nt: TGCAGTGCCCAGAAATACTTAGATGAGCAGTTCTTC
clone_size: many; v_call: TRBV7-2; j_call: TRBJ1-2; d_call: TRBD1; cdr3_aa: CASSLAGTGNYGYTF; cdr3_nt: TGTGCCAGCAGCTTAGCCGGGACAGGGAACTATGGCTACACCTTC
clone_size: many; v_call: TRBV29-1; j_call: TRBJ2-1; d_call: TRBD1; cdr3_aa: CSVPDRIDPNEQFF; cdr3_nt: TGCAGCGTTCCGGACAGGATAGACCCCAATGAGCAGTTCTTC
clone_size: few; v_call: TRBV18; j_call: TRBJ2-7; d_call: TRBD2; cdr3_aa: CASSITSGSMYEQYF; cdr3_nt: TGTGCCAGCTCAATAACTAGCGGGAGCATGTACGAGCAGTACTTC
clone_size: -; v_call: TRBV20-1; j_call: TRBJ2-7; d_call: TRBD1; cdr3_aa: CSARNPGQVGLF; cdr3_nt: TGCAGTGCCCGGAACCCGGGACAGGTCGGGCTCTTC
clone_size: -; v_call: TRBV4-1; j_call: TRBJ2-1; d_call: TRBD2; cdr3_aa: CASSQSAVSGRADNEQFF; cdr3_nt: TGCGCCAGCAGCCAATCCGCCGTCAGCGGGAGGGCCGACAATGAGCAGTTCTTC
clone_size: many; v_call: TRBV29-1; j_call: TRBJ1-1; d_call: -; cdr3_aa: CSAILFGGNTEAFF; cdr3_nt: TGCAGCGCCATCCTGTTTGGAGGGAACACTGAAGCTTTCTTT
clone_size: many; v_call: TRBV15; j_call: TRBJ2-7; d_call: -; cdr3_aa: CATRDTTYEQYF; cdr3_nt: TGTGCCACCCGGGACACTACCTACGAGCAGTACTTC
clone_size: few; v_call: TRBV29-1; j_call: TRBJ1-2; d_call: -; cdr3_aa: CSVDLAGPGYGYTF; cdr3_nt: TGCAGCGTTGATCTCGCGGGTCCGGGCTATGGCTACACCTTC
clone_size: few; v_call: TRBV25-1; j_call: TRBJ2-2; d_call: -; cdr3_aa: CASSETYLPPGELFF; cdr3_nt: TGTGCCAGCAGTGAAACTTACCTCCCCCCCGGGGAGCTGTTTTTT
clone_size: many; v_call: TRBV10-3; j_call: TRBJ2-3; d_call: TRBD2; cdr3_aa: CAISGGGATDTQYF; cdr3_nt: TGTGCCATCAGTGGGGGAGGGGCCACAGATACGCAGTATTTT
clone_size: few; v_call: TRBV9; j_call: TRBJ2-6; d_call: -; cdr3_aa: CATTGILSGANVLTF; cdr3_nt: TGTGCCACTACAGGGATCCTTTCTGGGGCCAACGTCCTGACTTTC
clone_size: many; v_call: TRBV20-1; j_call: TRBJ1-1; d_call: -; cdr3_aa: CSASPAGGITEAFF; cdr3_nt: TGCAGTGCTAGCCCCGCGGGCGGGATCACTGAAGCTTTCTTT
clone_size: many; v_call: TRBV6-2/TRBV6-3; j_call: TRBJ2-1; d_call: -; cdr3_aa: CASSYLGAGEQFF; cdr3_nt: TGTGCCAGCAGTTACTTGGGGGCTGGTGAGCAGTTCTTC
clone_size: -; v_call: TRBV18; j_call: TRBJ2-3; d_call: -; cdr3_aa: CASSSTWVTDTQYF; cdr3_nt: TGTGCCAGCTCATCAACTTGGGTCACAGATACGCAGTATTTT
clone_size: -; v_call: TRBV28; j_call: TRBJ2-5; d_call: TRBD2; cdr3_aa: CASSSPPGTSGRATETQYF; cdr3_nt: TGTGCCAGCAGTTCGCCTCCCGGGACTAGCGGGAGGGCCACGGAGACCCAGTACTTC
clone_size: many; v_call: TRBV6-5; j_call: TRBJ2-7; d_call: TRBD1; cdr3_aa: CASSYSTGGYEQYF; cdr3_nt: TGTGCCAGCAGTTACTCTACAGGGGGCTACGAGCAGTACTTC
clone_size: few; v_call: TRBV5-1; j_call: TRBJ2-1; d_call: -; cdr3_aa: CASSLGGHSEQFF; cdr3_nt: TGCGCCAGCAGCTTGGGCGGACACTCTGAGCAGTTCTTC
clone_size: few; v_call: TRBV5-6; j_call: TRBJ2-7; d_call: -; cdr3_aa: CASSLHPGKYFYEQYF; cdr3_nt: TGTGCCAGCAGCCTCCATCCTGGGAAGTACTTCTACGAGCAGTACTTC
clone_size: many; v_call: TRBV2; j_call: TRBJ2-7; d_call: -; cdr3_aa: CASSAPTYEQYF; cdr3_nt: TGTGCCAGCTCCGCCCCTACCTACGAGCAGTACTTC
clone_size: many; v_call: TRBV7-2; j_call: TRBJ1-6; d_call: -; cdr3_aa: CASSDTLLNSPLHF; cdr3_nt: TGTGCCAGCAGCGATACTTTACTTAATTCACCCCTCCACTTT
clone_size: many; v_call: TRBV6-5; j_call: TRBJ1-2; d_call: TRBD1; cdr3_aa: CASSTPGQGAYGYTF; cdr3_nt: TGTGCCAGCAGTACCCCGGGACAGGGGGCCTATGGCTACACCTTC
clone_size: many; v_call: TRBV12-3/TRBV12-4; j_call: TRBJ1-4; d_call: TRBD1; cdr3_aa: CASSLRQGLEKLFF; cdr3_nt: TGTGCCAGCAGTCTTCGACAGGGTCTCGAAAAACTGTTTTTT
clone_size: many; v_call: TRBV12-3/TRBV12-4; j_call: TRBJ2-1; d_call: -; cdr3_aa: CASSSRGRGYNEQFF; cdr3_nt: TGTGCCAGCAGTAGCAGGGGTCGCGGCTACAATGAGCAGTTCTTC
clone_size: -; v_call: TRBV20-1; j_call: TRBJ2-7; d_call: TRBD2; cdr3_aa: CSARRLAGDEQYF; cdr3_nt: TGCAGTGCTAGAAGACTAGCGGGAGACGAGCAGTACTTC
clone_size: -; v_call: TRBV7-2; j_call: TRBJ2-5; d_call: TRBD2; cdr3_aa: CASSPLGVLAVGETQYF; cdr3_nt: TGTGCCAGCAGCCCCCTGGGTGTACTAGCGGTTGGTGAGACCCAGTACTTC
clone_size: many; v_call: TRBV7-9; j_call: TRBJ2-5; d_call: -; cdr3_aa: CASSPPVEWETQYF; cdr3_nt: TGTGCCAGCAGCCCCCCCGTCGAGTGGGAGACCCAGTACTTC
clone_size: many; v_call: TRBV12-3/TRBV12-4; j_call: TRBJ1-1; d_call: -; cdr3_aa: CASSVGGAWDTEAFF; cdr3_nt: TGTGCCAGCAGCGTCGGGGGGGCCTGGGACACTGAAGCTTTCTTT
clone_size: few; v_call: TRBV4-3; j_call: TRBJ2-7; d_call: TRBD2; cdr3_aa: CASSQVAGETPYEQYF; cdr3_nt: TGCGCCAGCAGCCAAGTCGCGGGAGAAACCCCCTACGAGCAGTACTTC
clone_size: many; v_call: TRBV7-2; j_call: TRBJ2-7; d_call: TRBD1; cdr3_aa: CASSSQGAGAYEQYF; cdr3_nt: TGTGCCAGCAGCTCCCAGGGGGCTGGCGCCTACGAGCAGTACTTC
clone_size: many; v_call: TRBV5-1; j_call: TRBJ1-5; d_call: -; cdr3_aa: CASSPGVGLIQPQHF; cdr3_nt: TGCGCCAGCAGCCCCGGGGTAGGCTTGATTCAGCCCCAGCATTTT
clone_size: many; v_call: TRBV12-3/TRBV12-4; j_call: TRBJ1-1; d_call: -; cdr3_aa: CASSLGQGGTEAFF; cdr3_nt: TGTGCCAGCAGTTTAGGTCAGGGCGGCACTGAAGCTTTCTTT